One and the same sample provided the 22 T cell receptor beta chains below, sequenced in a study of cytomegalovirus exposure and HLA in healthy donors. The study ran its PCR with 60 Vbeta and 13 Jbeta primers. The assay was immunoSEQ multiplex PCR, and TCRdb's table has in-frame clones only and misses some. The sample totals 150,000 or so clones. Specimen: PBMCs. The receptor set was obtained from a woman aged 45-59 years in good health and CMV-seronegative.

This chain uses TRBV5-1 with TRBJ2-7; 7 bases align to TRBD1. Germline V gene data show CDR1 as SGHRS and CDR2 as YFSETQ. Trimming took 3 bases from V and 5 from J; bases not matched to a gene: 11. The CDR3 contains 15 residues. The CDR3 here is CASSSSPSGQDEQYF. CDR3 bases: TGCGCCAGCAGCTCGAGCCCTTCAGGACAGGACGAGCAGTACTTC.

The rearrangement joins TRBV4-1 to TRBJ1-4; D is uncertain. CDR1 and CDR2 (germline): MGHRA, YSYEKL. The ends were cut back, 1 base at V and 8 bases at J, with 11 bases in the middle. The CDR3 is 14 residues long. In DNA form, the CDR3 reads TGCGCCAGCAGCCAAGTTATAGTTCGGGAAAAACTGTTTTTT. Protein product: CASSQVIVREKLFF.

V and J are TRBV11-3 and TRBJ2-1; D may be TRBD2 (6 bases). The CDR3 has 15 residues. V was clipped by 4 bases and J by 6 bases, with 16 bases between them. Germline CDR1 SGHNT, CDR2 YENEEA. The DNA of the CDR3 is TGTGCCAGCAGCTCGTTCCCCGGGAGAGGCAATGAGCAGTTCTTC. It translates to CASSSFPGRGNEQFF.

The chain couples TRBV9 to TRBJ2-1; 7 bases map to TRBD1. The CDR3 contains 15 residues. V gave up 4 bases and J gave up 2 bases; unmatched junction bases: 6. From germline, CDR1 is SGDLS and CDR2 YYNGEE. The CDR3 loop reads CASSSETGTYNEQFF. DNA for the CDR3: TGTGCCAGCAGCTCAGAGACAGGGACCTACAATGAGCAGTTCTTC.

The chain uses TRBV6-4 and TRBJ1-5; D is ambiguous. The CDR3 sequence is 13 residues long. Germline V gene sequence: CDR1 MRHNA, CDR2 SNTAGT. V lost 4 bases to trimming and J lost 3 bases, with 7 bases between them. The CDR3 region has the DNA TGTGCCAGCAGTGTCACAGTCAATCAGCCCCAGCATTTT. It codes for CASSVTVNQPQHF.

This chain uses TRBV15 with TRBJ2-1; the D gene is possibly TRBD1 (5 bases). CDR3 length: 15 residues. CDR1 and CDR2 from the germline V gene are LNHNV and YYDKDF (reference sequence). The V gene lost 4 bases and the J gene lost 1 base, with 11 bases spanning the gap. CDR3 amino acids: CATSKTAGSYNEQFF. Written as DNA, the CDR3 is TGTGCCACCAGCAAAACAGCAGGGTCCTACAATGAGCAGTTCTTC.

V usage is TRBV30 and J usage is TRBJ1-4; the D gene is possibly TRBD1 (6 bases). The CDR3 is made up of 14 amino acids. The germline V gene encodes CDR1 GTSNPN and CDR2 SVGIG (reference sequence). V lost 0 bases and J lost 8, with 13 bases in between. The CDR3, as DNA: TGTGCCTGGAGTGTAATACAGGGCGGGGAAAAACTGTTTTTT. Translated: CAWSVIQGGEKLFF.

The CDR3 is CASSSNSYEQYF. CDR3 DNA sequence: TGTGCCAGCAGCTCCAATTCCTACGAGCAGTACTTC. The V call is TRBV5-4, the J call TRBJ2-7; the D is unclear. The CDR3 length is 12 residues. Trimming took 3 bases from V and 1 from J, leaving 5 bases between them. CDR1 is SGHNT and CDR2 is YYREEE in the germline V gene (reference sequence).

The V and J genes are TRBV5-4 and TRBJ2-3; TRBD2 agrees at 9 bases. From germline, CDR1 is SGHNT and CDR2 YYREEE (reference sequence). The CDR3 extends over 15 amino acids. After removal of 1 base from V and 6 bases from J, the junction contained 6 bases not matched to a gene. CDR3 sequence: CASSLRIAGEDTQYF. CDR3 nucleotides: TGTGCCAGCAGCTTGAGGATAGCGGGGGAGGATACGCAGTATTTT. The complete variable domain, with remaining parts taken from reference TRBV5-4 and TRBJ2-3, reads ETGVTQSPTHLIKTRGQQVTLRCSSQSGHNTVSWYQQALGQGPQFIFQYYREEENGRGNFPPRFSGLQFPNYSSELNVNALELDDSALYLCASSLRIAGEDTQYFGPGTRLTVL.

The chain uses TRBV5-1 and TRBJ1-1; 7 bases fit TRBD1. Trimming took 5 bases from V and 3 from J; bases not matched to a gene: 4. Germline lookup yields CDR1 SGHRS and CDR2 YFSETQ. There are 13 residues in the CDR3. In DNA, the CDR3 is TGCGCCAGCAGTACGACAGGGTACACTGAAGCTTTCTTT. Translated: CASSTTGYTEAFF.

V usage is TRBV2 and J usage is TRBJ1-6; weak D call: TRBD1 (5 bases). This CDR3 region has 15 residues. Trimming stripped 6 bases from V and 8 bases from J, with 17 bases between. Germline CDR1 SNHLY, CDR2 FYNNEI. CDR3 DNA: TGTGCCAGCAGGCCCAGGGTTTTATACCATTCACCCCTCCACTTT. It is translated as CASRPRVLYHSPLHF. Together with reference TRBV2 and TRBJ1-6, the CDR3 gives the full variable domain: EPEVTQTPSHQVTQMGQEVILRCVPISNHLYFYWYRQILGQKVEFLVSFYNNEISEKSEIFDDQFSVERPDGSNFTLKIRSTKLEDSAMYFCASRPRVLYHSPLHFGNGTRLTVT.

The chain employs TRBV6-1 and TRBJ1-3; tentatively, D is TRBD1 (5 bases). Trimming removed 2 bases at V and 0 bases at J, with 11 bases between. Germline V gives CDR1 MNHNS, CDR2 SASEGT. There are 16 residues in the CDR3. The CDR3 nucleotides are TGTGCCAGCAGTGAAAAGACAGCCGACTCTGGAAACACCATATATTTT. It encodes CASSEKTADSGNTIYF.

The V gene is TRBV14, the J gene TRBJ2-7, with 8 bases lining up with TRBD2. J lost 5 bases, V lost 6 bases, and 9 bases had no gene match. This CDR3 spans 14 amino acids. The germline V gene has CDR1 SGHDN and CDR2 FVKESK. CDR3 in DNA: TGTGCCAGCAGAAAAAGCGGGAGCGGAGACGAGCAGTACTTC. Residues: CASRKSGSGDEQYF.

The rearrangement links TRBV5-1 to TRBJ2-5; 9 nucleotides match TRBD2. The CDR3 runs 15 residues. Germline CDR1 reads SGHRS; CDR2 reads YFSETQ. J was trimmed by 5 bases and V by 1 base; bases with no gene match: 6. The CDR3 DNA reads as TGCGCCAGCAGCTTGAGCGGGAGGAGGGGGGAGACCCAGTACTTC. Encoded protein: CASSLSGRRGETQYF. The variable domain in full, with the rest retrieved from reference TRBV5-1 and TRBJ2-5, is KAGVTQTPRYLIKTRGQQVTLSCSPISGHRSVSWYQQTPGQGLQFLFEYFSETQRNKGNFPGRFSGRQFSNSRSEMNVSTLELGDSALYLCASSLSGRRGETQYFGPGTRLLVL.

CDR3 nucleotides: TGTGCCAGCTCACTCCGGACAGGGACCACCGGGGAGCTGTTTTTT. Translated: CASSLRTGTTGELFF. The chain uses TRBV18 and TRBJ2-2; 8 nucleotides align to TRBD1. Germline V lookup: CDR1 KGHSH, CDR2 LQKENI. The CDR3 covers 15 residues. Germline trimming cut 4 bases from V and 4 bases from J; bases unmatched to any gene: 5.

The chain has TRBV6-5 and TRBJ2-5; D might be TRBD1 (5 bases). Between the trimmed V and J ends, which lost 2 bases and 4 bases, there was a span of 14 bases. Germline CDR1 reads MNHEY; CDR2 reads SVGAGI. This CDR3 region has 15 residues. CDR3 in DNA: TGTGCCAGCAGTTACAGACCGGGTCAGGGAGAGACCCAGTACTTC. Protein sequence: CASSYRPGQGETQYF.

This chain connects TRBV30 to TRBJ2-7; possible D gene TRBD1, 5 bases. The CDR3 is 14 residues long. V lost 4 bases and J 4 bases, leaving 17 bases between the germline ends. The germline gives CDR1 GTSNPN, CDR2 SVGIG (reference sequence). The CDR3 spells CAWNPGPGVYEQYF. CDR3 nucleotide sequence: TGTGCCTGGAACCCAGGGCCTGGGGTTTACGAGCAGTACTTC.

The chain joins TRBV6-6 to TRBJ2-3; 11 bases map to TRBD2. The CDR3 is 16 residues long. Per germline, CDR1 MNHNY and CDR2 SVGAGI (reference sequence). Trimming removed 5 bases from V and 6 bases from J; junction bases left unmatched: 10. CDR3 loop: CASSQGALAGEDTQYF. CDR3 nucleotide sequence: TGTGCCAGCAGTCAAGGGGCACTAGCGGGAGAGGATACGCAGTATTTT.

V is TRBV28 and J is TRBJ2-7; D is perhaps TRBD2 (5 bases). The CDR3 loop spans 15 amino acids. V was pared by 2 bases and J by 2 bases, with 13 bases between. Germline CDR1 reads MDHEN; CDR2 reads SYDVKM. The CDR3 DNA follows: TGTGCCAGCAGTTTACGGGGAAGAGCTCCCTACGAGCAGTACTTC. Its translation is CASSLRGRAPYEQYF.

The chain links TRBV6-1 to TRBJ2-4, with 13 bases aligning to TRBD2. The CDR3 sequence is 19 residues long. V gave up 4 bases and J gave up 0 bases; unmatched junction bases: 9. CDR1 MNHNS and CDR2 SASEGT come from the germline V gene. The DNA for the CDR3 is TGTGCCAGCAGTGCCCCCGGGACTAGCGGGATTCTAGCCAAAAACATTCAGTACTTC. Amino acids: CASSAPGTSGILAKNIQYF.

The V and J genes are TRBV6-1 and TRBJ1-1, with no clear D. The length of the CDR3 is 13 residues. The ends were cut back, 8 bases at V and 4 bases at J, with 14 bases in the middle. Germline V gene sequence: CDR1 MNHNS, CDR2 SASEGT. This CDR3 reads CASGTYEGTEAFF. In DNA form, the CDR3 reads TGTGCCAGCGGAACTTACGAGGGCACTGAAGCTTTCTTT.

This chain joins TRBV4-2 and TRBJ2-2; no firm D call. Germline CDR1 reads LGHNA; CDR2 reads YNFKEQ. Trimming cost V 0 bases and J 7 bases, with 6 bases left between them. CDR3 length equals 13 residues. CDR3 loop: CASSQEAVGELFF. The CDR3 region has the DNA TGTGCCAGCAGCCAAGAGGCGGTCGGGGAGCTGTTTTTT.